Each of the 13 T cell receptor beta chains below was sequenced from the same sample in a study of breast tumors, draining lymph nodes, adjacent tissues. Samples came from axillary lymph nodes draining the breast cancer. In TCRdb, the multiplex PCR reads were re-called with MiXCR into one record per CDR3 protein. The sample yields some 130,000 distinct CDR3 sequences, approximately 20% seen once. Sequencing was performed on axillary lymph node tissue. Receptor source: a female donor with breast cancer. Some clones in this sample may be carry-over from other donors' samples.

This clonotype was detected only a few times. CDR3: CASSPTGPPQETQYF. CDR3 nucleotide sequence: TGTGCCAGCAGCCCGACAGGACCGCCACAAGAGACCCAGTACTTC. The J gene is TRBJ2-5, the V gene TRBV7-6; maybe TRBD1 (6 bases). CDR3 length equals 15 residues. In germline, CDR1 is SGHVS, CDR2 FNYEAQ. Trimming stripped 5 bases from V and 2 bases from J, with 15 bases between.

With regard to this clonotype: Sequence at one end of the junction differs from germline and may be a read error. The chain uses TRBV4-3 and TRBJ2-1; 7 bases line up with TRBD2. Germline V gene data show CDR1 as LGHNA and CDR2 as YSLEER. There are 14 residues in the CDR3. The CDR3 DNA reads as TGCGCCAGCAGCCAAGCACTAGCGTACGGTGAGCAGCTCTTC. It is translated as CASSQALAYGEQLF.

The rearrangement links TRBV25-1 to TRBJ2-5; possibly TRBD1 for D (5 bases). The V end was cut by 8 bases, the J end by 4 bases, with 14 bases between. Germline CDR1 reads MGHDK; CDR2 reads SYGVNS. CDR3 length: 13 amino acids. In DNA, the CDR3 is TGTGCCAGCCAGCAGGGTTTCTTAGAGACCCAGTACTTC. The encoded protein is CASQQGFLETQYF.

This clonotype has a count of ten or more. The chain links TRBV11-3 to TRBJ2-2; D unclear. The CDR3 is 13 residues long. V gave up 0 bases and J gave up 6 bases, with 5 bases separating them. CDR1 is SGHNT, CDR2 YENEEA, per germline. As DNA, the CDR3 is TGTGCCAGCAGCTTAGATTTCGCCGGGGAGCTGTTTTTT. Translating gives CASSLDFAGELFF.

This clonotype was found many times. This sequence joins TRBV19 and TRBJ2-7; perhaps TRBD1 as D (6 bases). The V end was cut by 2 bases, the J end by 2 bases, with 13 bases between. The CDR3 consists of 15 residues. CDR1 is LNHDA and CDR2 is SQIVND in the germline V gene (reference sequence). CDR3: CASSIKGEGAYEQYF. DNA for the CDR3: TGTGCCAGTAGTATAAAGGGGGAAGGGGCCTACGAGCAGTACTTC.

This clonotype has just a few counts. The chain joins TRBV19 to TRBJ2-1; 11 bases are a match to TRBD2. This CDR3 has 14 residues. The germline gives CDR1 LNHDA, CDR2 SQIVND (reference sequence). After removal of 4 bases from V and 8 bases from J, the junction contained 4 bases not matched to a gene. The CDR3 is CASSRTSGYDEQFF. DNA for the CDR3: TGTGCCAGTAGTAGGACTAGCGGGTACGATGAGCAGTTCTTC.

This clonotype has ten or more counts. V and J are TRBV11-3 and TRBJ1-4; TRBD1 aligns across 7 bases. The CDR3 has 19 amino acids. The V gene's germline CDR1 is SGHNT and CDR2 YENEEA. Unmatched junction bases numbered 19, after V lost 5 bases and J lost 4 bases. Here the CDR3 reads CASSEERDSWTRSNEKLFF. For the CDR3, the DNA is TGTGCCAGCAGCGAAGAGCGGGACAGTTGGACGCGAAGTAATGAAAAACTGTTTTTT.

This clonotype has at least ten counts. The chain employs TRBV7-3 and TRBJ2-2; 8 bases match TRBD1. Looked up from germline, CDR1 is SGHTA and CDR2 is FQGTGA. With V trimmed by 2 bases and J by 5 bases, 10 bases remained unmatched. CDR3 length: 17 amino acids. CDR3 coding DNA: TGTGCCAGCAGCTTATCTTCAGGGGGCGTGGGGACCGGGGAGCTGTTTTTT. Protein sequence: CASSLSSGGVGTGELFF. The full variable domain, in which reference TRBV7-3 and TRBJ2-2 provide the parts outside the CDR3, is GAGVSQTPSNKVTEKGKYVELRCDPISGHTALYWYRQSLGQGPEFLIYFQGTGAADDSGLPNDRFFAVRPEGSVSTLKIQRTERGDSAVYLCASSLSSGGVGTGELFFGEGSRLTVL.

On this clonotype: It may be a read error: a sequence one base away is much more abundant. The gene calls are TRBV2 and TRBJ2-2; 11 positions match TRBD2. Trimming at V came to 11 bases and at J to 4 bases, leaving 6 bases not matched to a gene. Germline CDR1 is SNHLY and CDR2 is FYNNEI. The CDR3 has 14 residues. DNA of the CDR3: TGTGCCGGCACCGGGACTAGCGGCACCGGGGAGCTGTTTTTT. Translated: CAGTGTSGTGELFF.

This clonotype was detected a few times. This chain links TRBV6-2 or TRBV6-3 with TRBJ2-7; 9 nucleotides align to TRBD2. Germline V gene lookup returns CDR1 MNHEY and CDR2 SVGEGT. With 8 bases clipped from V and 3 bases from J, the junction kept 14 bases outside the gene matches. The CDR3 totals 16 residues. CDR3 residues: CASSGLAINMGYEQYF. CDR3 sequence (DNA): TGTGCCAGCTCCGGACTAGCGATTAATATGGGCTACGAGCAGTACTTC.

In its sample, this clonotype was seen many times. The chain carries TRBV19 and TRBJ1-5; TRBD1 agrees at 8 bases. Germline V CDR1 and CDR2: LNHDA, SQIVND (reference sequence). After removal of 6 bases from V and 6 bases from J, the junction contained 7 bases not matched to a gene. This CDR3 comprises 14 residues. The CDR3 DNA reads TGTGCCAGTAGCGAAACAGGGGGGCGTCAGCCCCAGCATTTT. Translated: CASSETGGRQPQHF.

This clonotype was recorded at least ten times. For the CDR3, the DNA is TGTGCCAGTAGTATTGGTTCCCGGAACTCTGGGGCCAACGTCCTGACTTTC. It encodes CASSIGSRNSGANVLTF. The genes are TRBV19 and TRBJ2-6; D call uncertain. Germline V lookup: CDR1 LNHDA, CDR2 SQIVND (reference sequence). The V and J ends lost 3 bases and 0 bases respectively, with 12 bases between them. The CDR3 totals 17 residues.

This clonotype has a count of ten or more. The rearrangement links TRBV5-8 to TRBJ2-5; the match to TRBD2 covers 8 bases. The ends lost 1 base at V and 4 bases at J; junction bases unmatched: 6. The CDR3 spans 15 residues. From germline, CDR1 is SGHTS and CDR2 YDEGEE. The CDR3 loop reads CASSLSGSIGETQYF. The CDR3 DNA sequence: TGTGCCAGCAGCTTGAGCGGGAGCATAGGAGAGACCCAGTACTTC.